These 17 T cell receptor beta chains originate from one sample sequenced in a study of T cell responses to AZD1222 COVID-19 vaccine. Measured with immunoSEQ multiplex PCR; TCRdb has only the in-frame clones, and not every one. The table includes about 49,000 clones, 60% to 85% detected once. The sample consisted of peripheral blood, taken on day 0 of AZD1222 vaccination. All receptors derive from an adult in good health.

This clone was recorded a few times. The rearrangement uses TRBV18 and TRBJ1-6; 10 bases fit TRBD1. Germline CDR1 is KGHSH and CDR2 is LQKENI. V shed 0 bases, J shed 10 bases, and the junction held 6 bases outside the gene matches. The CDR3 is 16 amino acids. The CDR3 loop reads CASSPPGTGVDSPLHF. The CDR3 DNA sequence: TGTGCCAGCTCACCACCGGGGACAGGGGTCGACTCACCCCTCCACTTT. The variable domain in full, with the rest retrieved from reference TRBV18 and TRBJ1-6, is NAGVMQNPRHLVRRRGQEARLRCSPMKGHSHVYWYRQLPEEGLKFMVYLQKENIIDESGMPKERFSAEFPKEGPSILRIQQVVRGDSAAYFCASSPPGTGVDSPLHFGNGTRLTVT.

The J gene is TRBJ1-5, the V gene TRBV19, with D unclear. V lost 6 bases and J lost 7, with 13 bases in between. Germline V lookup: CDR1 LNHDA, CDR2 SQIVND (reference sequence). This CDR3 region has 13 residues. The CDR3 sequence: CASSPRKAQPQHF. The CDR3 bases are TGTGCCAGTAGCCCACGTAAGGCCCAGCCCCAGCATTTT.

The rearrangement uses TRBV24-1 and TRBJ1-1; the match to TRBD1 covers 7 bases. Germline CDR1 and CDR2: KGHDR and SFDVKD. This CDR3 region has 13 residues. Trimming removed 3 bases from V and 3 bases from J; junction bases left unmatched: 0. DNA for the CDR3: TGTGCCACCAGTGATGACAGGGACACTGAAGCTTTCTTT. Amino acids: CATSDDRDTEAFF.

This clone occurred once. The chain is built from TRBV6-2 or TRBV6-3 and TRBJ1-1; the match to TRBD1 covers 7 bases. The germline V gene has CDR1 MNHEY and CDR2 SVGEGT. There are 17 residues in the CDR3. V dropped 5 bases and J dropped 1; count of bases not matched to a gene: 13. The CDR3 spells CASSDLGTGVGNTEAFF. CDR3 sequence (DNA): TGTGCCAGCAGTGACTTAGGAACAGGGGTCGGGAACACTGAAGCTTTCTTT.

As regards this clone: This same CDR3 is encoded by further DNA sequences in the sample. The chain links TRBV3-1 (or the pseudogene TRBV3-2) to TRBJ1-1; TRBD1 is a possible D gene (5 bases). The germline CDR1 and CDR2 sequences are LGHDT and YNNKEL (reference sequence). Trimming took off 2 bases at V and 1 base at J, with 8 bases between the two ends. The CDR3 is 14 residues long. CDR3 sequence: CASSQPGQNTEAFF. The CDR3 region has the DNA TGTGCCAGCAGCCAACCTGGACAGAACACTGAAGCTTTCTTT.

This clone was seen only a few times. The chain uses TRBV7-9 and TRBJ1-5, with 8 bases matching TRBD1. Germline V CDR1 and CDR2: SEHNR, FQNEAQ (reference sequence). Trimming removed 7 bases from V and 6 bases from J; junction bases left unmatched: 8. This CDR3 spans 14 amino acids. Here the CDR3 DNA reads TGTGCCAGCAACTCGGACAGGGTAGGTCAGCCCCAGCATTTT. It encodes CASNSDRVGQPQHF.

This clone was seen a few times. CDR3 amino acids: CASSLGGRVDEQFF. The DNA of the CDR3 is TGTGCCAGCAGCTTAGGAGGCAGGGTGGATGAGCAGTTCTTC. V usage is TRBV7-9 and J usage is TRBJ2-1, with TRBD1 as a possible D gene (5 bases). This CDR3 has 14 residues. The V and J ends lost 1 base and 8 bases respectively, with 12 bases between them. CDR1 and CDR2 from the germline V gene are SEHNR and FQNEAQ (reference sequence).

This clone is a singleton in its sample. The V and J genes are TRBV5-8 and TRBJ2-1; TRBD1 aligns across 8 bases. V was clipped by 2 bases and J by 5 bases; unmatched bases: 6. The CDR3 is 15 residues long. The germline gives CDR1 SGHTS, CDR2 YDEGEE. The CDR3 DNA sequence: TGTGCCAGCAGCTTCTACAGGGGGGCGGACAATGAGCAGTTCTTC. Protein sequence: CASSFYRGADNEQFF.

CDR3 region: CSVPGGLRTDTQYF. CDR3 bases: TGCAGCGTCCCAGGGGGGTTGAGAACAGATACGCAGTATTTT. V gene TRBV29-1 combines with J gene TRBJ2-3; the D gene is possibly TRBD1 (7 bases). CDR1 SQVTM and CDR2 ANQGSEA come from the germline V gene. V lost 6 bases and J lost 3, with 16 bases in between. CDR3 length: 14 amino acids.

CDR3 DNA: TGTGCCAGCAGCATCTACACCGGGACAGGGGTTACGGGAAACACCATATATTTT. It translates to CASSIYTGTGVTGNTIYF. The rearrangement joins TRBV11-2 to TRBJ1-3; 10 bases agree with TRBD1. The junction had 14 bases not matched to a gene; V was cut back by 5 bases and J by 4 bases. The germline gives CDR1 SGHAT, CDR2 FQNNGV. The CDR3 consists of 18 residues.

The V and J genes are TRBV7-2 and TRBJ1-2; the D gene is possibly TRBD1 (6 bases). The CDR3 contains 14 residues. V dropped 5 bases and J dropped 0 bases, with 10 bases sitting between them. CDR1 is SGHTA, CDR2 FQGNSA, per germline. DNA for the CDR3: TGTGCCAGCAGCCGGCAGGGGTCTAACTATGGCTACACCTTC. This translates into CASSRQGSNYGYTF.

This sequence joins TRBV29-1 and TRBJ1-3, with D possibly being TRBD1 (6 bases). CDR1 is SQVTM and CDR2 is ANQGSEA in the germline V gene. Between the trimmed V and J ends, which lost 3 bases and 2 bases, there was a span of 8 bases. This CDR3 is 13 amino acids long. CDR3 in DNA: TGCAGCGTTGAGGCAGGGGCTGGAAACACCATATATTTT. Its translation: CSVEAGAGNTIYF.

The genes are TRBV7-9 and TRBJ1-2; D not resolved. V was pared by 3 bases and J by 3 bases, with 8 bases between. CDR1 and CDR2 from the germline V gene are SEHNR and FQNEAQ (reference sequence). This CDR3 has 13 amino acids. CDR3 coding DNA: TGTGCCAGCAGCTTCTGGGGAGACTATGGCTACACCTTC. It codes for CASSFWGDYGYTF.

This clone was recorded once. This rearrangement joins TRBV27 to TRBJ2-1; either TRBD1 or TRBD2 may supply D (5 bases each). The CDR3 is made up of 16 amino acids. From germline, CDR1 is MNHEY and CDR2 SMNVEV (reference sequence). V was clipped by 6 bases and J by 5 bases, with 20 bases between them. The CDR3 loop reads CASRSPPGALDNEQFF. The DNA of the CDR3 is TGTGCCAGCAGATCCCCCCCCGGGGCCTTAGACAATGAGCAGTTCTTC.

The V call is TRBV4-1, the J call TRBJ1-2; a weak D match, TRBD1 (6 bases). Germline loops: CDR1 MGHRA, CDR2 YSYEKL. CDR3 size: 14 residues. V lost 4 bases and J 3 bases, leaving 12 bases between the germline ends. The CDR3 protein is CASSPTRTDYGYTF. The CDR3 DNA is TGCGCCAGCAGCCCCACCCGGACAGACTATGGCTACACCTTC.

This clone was seen once. V usage is TRBV3-1 (or the pseudogene TRBV3-2) and J usage is TRBJ1-6; a possible D gene is TRBD1 (5 bases). Germline CDR1 and CDR2: LGHDT and YNNKEL (reference sequence). Trimming stripped 0 bases from V and 9 bases from J, with 6 bases between. This CDR3 has 13 amino acids. The CDR3 sequence: CASSQDRGSPLHF. The CDR3 DNA reads as TGTGCCAGCAGCCAAGATAGGGGTTCACCCCTCCACTTT.

The CDR3: CASSFRRDSSTDTQYF. The CDR3 DNA sequence: TGTGCCAGCAGCTTCCGCAGGGATTCTAGCACAGATACGCAGTATTTT. The V call is TRBV11-2, the J call TRBJ2-3; TRBD1 is a possible D gene (5 bases). Between the trimmed V and J ends, which lost 3 bases and 0 bases, there was a span of 13 bases. Looked up from germline, CDR1 is SGHAT and CDR2 is FQNNGV. CDR3 size: 16 residues.